This TCR beta chain was profiled in a study of CXCR3-negative and CXCR3-positive naive CD8 T cells. Regarding the study as a whole: Naive subsets were similarly diverse, while memory CD8+ repertoires were much less diverse.

Each CD8+ T cell subset was sorted in triplicate, over 250,000 cells each. CD45RO-CCR7+CD27+CD95- characterized naive CD8+ T cells. Germline V gives CDR1 SQVTM, CDR2 ANQGSEA. CDR3 length equals 13 residues. Concerning this clonotype: What it binds is unknown.

Researchers prepared the TRB cDNA libraries using 5' RACE with UMI labels. From its re-call of the 5' RACE reads, TCRdb lists each CDR3 protein once, without DNA. In all, the sample yields 7,500 to 9,000 distinct CDR3 sequences. Material: naive CXCR3- CD8+ T cells from blood. Subset noted: CD45RO-CCR7+CD27+CD95- naive CD8+ T cells lacking CXCR3 (TNR3-). The rearrangement links TRBV29-1 to TRBJ2-5; no DNA is available, so the TRBD1 call from TCRdb remains unchecked. The receptor was isolated from a human donor in good health. Some clones in this sample may be carry-over from other donors' samples. The CDR3 sequence is CSVDRDTQETQYF.